This entry lists 16 T cell receptor beta chains sequenced from one sample in a study of identical twins. TCRdb used MiXCR to reprocess the 5' RACE reads, holding one entry per CDR3 protein. This sample has 1,800,000 or so distinct CDR3 sequences, with 32% found just once. Sequencing used cord blood. Receptors originate from a newborn girl in good health.

This clonotype was counted a few times. The rearrangement joins TRBV10-3 to TRBJ2-1; 11 bases are a match to TRBD2. The V segment lost 10 bases and the J segment 7 bases; nucleotides outside the gene matches: 18. The germline CDR1 and CDR2 sequences are ENHRY and SYGVKD. The CDR3 has 17 residues. This CDR3 reads CATLQKLLAGVKNEQFF. The CDR3 coding sequence is TGTGCCACCTTACAAAAACTACTAGCGGGAGTTAAAAATGAGCAGTTCTTC.

This clonotype appeared a few times. The chain uses TRBV14 and TRBJ2-3, with 8 bases lining up with TRBD2. Germline CDR1 and CDR2: SGHDN and FVKESK. The CDR3 runs 16 residues. Germline trimming cut 0 bases from V and 1 base from J; bases unmatched to any gene: 3. Written as DNA, the CDR3 is TGTGCCAGCAGCCAAGAACTAGCGGCGGGCACAGATACGCAGTATTTT. Translation: CASSQELAAGTDTQYF. Using reference TRBV14 and TRBJ2-3 for the parts outside the CDR3, the full variable domain is EAGVTQFPSHSVIEKGQTVTLRCDPISGHDNLYWYRRVMGKEIKFLLHFVKESKQDESGMPNNRFLAERTGGTYSTLKVQPAELEDSGVYFCASSQELAAGTDTQYFGPGTRLTVL.

This clonotype was counted between two and nine times. The chain carries TRBV7-2 and TRBJ2-3; possible D gene TRBD2, 6 bases. This CDR3 is 15 amino acids long. V lost 6 bases, J lost 2 bases, and 15 bases lay in between. Germline V CDR1 and CDR2: SGHTA, FQGNSA. The CDR3 is CASRRLGGATDTQYF. CDR3 coding DNA: TGTGCCAGCAGGAGGTTAGGCGGGGCCACAGATACGCAGTATTTT.

The chain joins TRBV29-1 to TRBJ2-7, with D unresolved. With 6 bases removed from V and 3 bases from J, the gap between germline ends came to 12 bases. This CDR3 region has 12 residues. CDR1 and CDR2 from the germline V gene are SQVTM and ANQGSEA. As DNA, the CDR3 is TGCAGCGTGGAAAACTTGAGCTACGAGCAGTACTTC. Encoded protein: CSVENLSYEQYF.

The chain recombines TRBV4-2 with TRBJ2-5; D is unclear. The J call is uncertain, as TRBJ2-7 better fits the DNA end. Germline CDR1 reads LGHNA; CDR2 reads YNFKEQ. This CDR3 comprises 14 residues. The CDR3 bases are TGTGCCAGCAGCCAAGAATTACTCGGGCGCGAGCAGTACTTC. Translating it yields CASSQELLGREQYF.

This clonotype showed up just a few times. The chain joins TRBV20-1 to TRBJ2-3, with 9 bases that match TRBD1. The CDR3 spans 16 residues. Losses at the gene ends were 1 base for V and 1 base for J; bases not matched to a gene: 6. The germline gives CDR1 DFQATT, CDR2 SNEGSKA (reference sequence). Here the CDR3 reads CSARAPGQGRTDTQYF. The CDR3 bases are TGCAGTGCTAGAGCCCCGGGACAGGGTCGCACAGATACGCAGTATTTT.

Details on this clonotype: The conserved phenylalanine or tryptophan is not found at the CDR3 terminus, so this likely reflects a read error. The J gene is TRBJ1-4, the V gene TRBV20-1; unclear D gene. Germline CDR1 is DFQATT and CDR2 is SNEGSKA (reference sequence). The V end lost 4 bases, the J end lost 3 bases, and 12 bases lay between the germline ends. The CDR3 has 14 residues. The CDR3 sequence is CSATPVGANEKLFV. The CDR3 DNA follows: TGCAGTGCTACCCCCGTCGGGGCTAATGAAAAACTGTTTGTT.

The chain is built from TRBV29-1 and TRBJ1-2; TRBD1 agrees at 7 bases. V gave up 5 bases and J gave up 5 bases; unmatched junction bases: 2. Germline values: CDR1 SQVTM, CDR2 ANQGSEA. CDR3 length equals 11 residues. CDR3 DNA: TGCAGCGTTACAGGGGTTTATGGCTACACCTTC. It yields the protein CSVTGVYGYTF.

The chain combines TRBV15 with TRBJ2-3; the D gene is possibly TRBD1 (5 bases). The CDR3 length is 15 residues. Trimming took off 6 bases at V and 1 base at J, with 14 bases between the two ends. Looked up from germline, CDR1 is LNHNV and CDR2 is YYDKDF (reference sequence). DNA for the CDR3: TGTGCCACCAGGAAAACAGGTGGGGGCACAGATACGCAGTATTTT. Its protein is CATRKTGGGTDTQYF.

The chain combines TRBV9 with TRBJ2-7; D perhaps matches TRBD1 (7 bases). V lost 0 bases and J lost 1, with 11 bases in between. The CDR3 contains 15 residues. Germline lookup yields CDR1 SGDLS and CDR2 YYNGEE. The CDR3 protein is CASSVEGGQSYEQYF. The CDR3 coding sequence is TGTGCCAGCAGCGTAGAGGGGGGACAGTCCTACGAGCAGTACTTC.

CDR3 loop: CASSKAGSSYEQYF. CDR3 nucleotides: TGTGCCAGCAGCAAAGCGGGGAGCTCCTACGAGCAGTACTTC. The rearrangement links TRBV7-2 to TRBJ2-7, with 7 nucleotides matching TRBD2. The CDR3 consists of 14 residues. V was clipped by 5 bases and J by 0 bases; unmatched bases: 4. Germline CDR1 reads SGHTA; CDR2 reads FQGNSA.

As to this clonotype: At one end, the junction sequence differs from germline, possibly due to a read error. The chain combines TRBV12-3 or TRBV12-4 with TRBJ2-3, with a weak D call TRBD2 (6 bases). The CDR3 spans 15 residues. CDR3 protein: CASRLTGVLADAQYF. The CDR3 region has the DNA TGTGCCAGCCGCCTCACGGGAGTGTTAGCAGATGCGCAGTATTTT.

This clonotype has more than one count but fewer than ten. The chain carries TRBV28 and TRBJ1-5; D not resolved. Per germline, CDR1 MDHEN and CDR2 SYDVKM. The CDR3 has 14 residues. Trimming shortened V by 3 bases and J by 5 bases, and 11 bases separated the two germline ends. The CDR3 DNA follows: TGTGCCAGCAGTTTCTCGACGGGTTATCAGCCCCAGCATTTT. Protein sequence: CASSFSTGYQPQHF.

V gene TRBV6-5 combines with J gene TRBJ2-7, with D tentatively TRBD2 (5 bases). In germline, CDR1 is MNHEY, CDR2 SVGAGI. The CDR3 extends over 13 amino acids. Trimming shortened V by 7 bases and J by 2 bases, and 12 bases separated the two germline ends. CDR3: CASTAGLTYEQYF. In DNA form, the CDR3 reads TGTGCCAGCACGGCGGGCCTAACCTACGAGCAGTACTTC.

Regarding this clonotype: One end of the junction fails to match germline, which may point to a read error. The chain carries TRBV13 and TRBJ2-3; 9 nucleotides align to TRBD2. The CDR3 totals 14 residues. Per the germline V gene, CDR1 is PRHDT and CDR2 is FYEKMQ (reference sequence). In DNA, the CDR3 is TGTGCCGGCAGCTTTATTGCGGGGGGGGATACGCAGTATTTT. Translated: CAGSFIAGGDTQYF.

The sample holds a few counts of this clonotype. The chain recombines TRBV25-1 with TRBJ2-3; TRBD1 aligns across 10 bases. Germline trimming cut 6 bases from V and 2 bases from J; bases unmatched to any gene: 8. This CDR3 is built from 16 residues. The germline V gene encodes CDR1 MGHDK and CDR2 SYGVNS. The CDR3 region has the DNA TGTGCCAGCAGCCCCCGACAGGGGGCTATCACAGATACGCAGTATTTT. Its translation: CASSPRQGAITDTQYF.